This T cell receptor (beta chain) appears in the sequencing data of a study of T cell clonality in common variable immunodeficiency. General study results and limits: Compared with healthy controls, CVID subjects showed increased TCRbeta clonality, mostly in about a third.

Only in-frame clones appear in the TCRdb table, and some are missing; sequencing was by immunoSEQ multiplex PCR. The table records 50,000 to 60,000 clones without singletons, the ten largest covering 0.83%. This clone occurred many times. Its antigen is unknown. This receptor was taken from a person aged 18 to 75 in good health. The sequencing sample was made of peripheral blood mononuclear cells.

The CDR3 DNA, read in part, is TGTGCCAGCAGCGACGGGACAAACTATGGC. This sequence encodes CASSDGTNYG. The whole CDR3 reads CASSDGTNYGYTF. The genes are TRBV5-4 and TRBJ1-2, with a weak D call TRBD1 (6 bases). The CDR3 is cut off 3 residues early in the read; its end comes from the germline J gene. The CDR3 length is 13 residues. The germline V gene has CDR1 SGHNT and CDR2 YYREEE (reference sequence). Trimming left V 4 bases short and J 2 bases short, with 9 bases between.